The T cell receptor beta chain described here comes from a study of T cell repertoires and HLA-DP antigens. Turning to the study itself: Donors were two male and one female, aged 18-to-29 to 60-to-69. Sorted CD137+CD4+ samples averaged around 230 ng DNA; pre-culture CD4+ samples, roughly 1,300 ng.

This clone was seen a few times. Its cognate antigen is unknown. The V gene's germline CDR1 is MNHEY and CDR2 SMNVEV (reference sequence). Losses at the gene ends were 4 bases for V and 6 bases for J; bases not matched to a gene: 11. The CDR3 covers 17 residues. Primers targeted 54 TRBV and 13 TRBJ segments. TCRdb's copy holds only in-frame clones and misses some; the assay was immunoSEQ multiplex PCR. The sample holds around 70,000 clones; roughly 77% are singletons and the top ten take 1.5% to 2%. Overall study findings and caveats: Antigen presentation used HeLa cells, with total CD4+ cells responding.

This chain joins TRBV27 and TRBJ2-1; TRBD2 matches at 11 bases. The source material was CD4+ T cells from PBMCs. The receptor's source is a man aged 55 to 69 in good health and CMV-seronegative. CDR3 sequence: CASSSTSLAGGGNEQFF. CDR3 DNA sequence: TGTGCCAGCAGTTCTACCTCTCTAGCGGGAGGAGGCAATGAGCAGTTCTTC.